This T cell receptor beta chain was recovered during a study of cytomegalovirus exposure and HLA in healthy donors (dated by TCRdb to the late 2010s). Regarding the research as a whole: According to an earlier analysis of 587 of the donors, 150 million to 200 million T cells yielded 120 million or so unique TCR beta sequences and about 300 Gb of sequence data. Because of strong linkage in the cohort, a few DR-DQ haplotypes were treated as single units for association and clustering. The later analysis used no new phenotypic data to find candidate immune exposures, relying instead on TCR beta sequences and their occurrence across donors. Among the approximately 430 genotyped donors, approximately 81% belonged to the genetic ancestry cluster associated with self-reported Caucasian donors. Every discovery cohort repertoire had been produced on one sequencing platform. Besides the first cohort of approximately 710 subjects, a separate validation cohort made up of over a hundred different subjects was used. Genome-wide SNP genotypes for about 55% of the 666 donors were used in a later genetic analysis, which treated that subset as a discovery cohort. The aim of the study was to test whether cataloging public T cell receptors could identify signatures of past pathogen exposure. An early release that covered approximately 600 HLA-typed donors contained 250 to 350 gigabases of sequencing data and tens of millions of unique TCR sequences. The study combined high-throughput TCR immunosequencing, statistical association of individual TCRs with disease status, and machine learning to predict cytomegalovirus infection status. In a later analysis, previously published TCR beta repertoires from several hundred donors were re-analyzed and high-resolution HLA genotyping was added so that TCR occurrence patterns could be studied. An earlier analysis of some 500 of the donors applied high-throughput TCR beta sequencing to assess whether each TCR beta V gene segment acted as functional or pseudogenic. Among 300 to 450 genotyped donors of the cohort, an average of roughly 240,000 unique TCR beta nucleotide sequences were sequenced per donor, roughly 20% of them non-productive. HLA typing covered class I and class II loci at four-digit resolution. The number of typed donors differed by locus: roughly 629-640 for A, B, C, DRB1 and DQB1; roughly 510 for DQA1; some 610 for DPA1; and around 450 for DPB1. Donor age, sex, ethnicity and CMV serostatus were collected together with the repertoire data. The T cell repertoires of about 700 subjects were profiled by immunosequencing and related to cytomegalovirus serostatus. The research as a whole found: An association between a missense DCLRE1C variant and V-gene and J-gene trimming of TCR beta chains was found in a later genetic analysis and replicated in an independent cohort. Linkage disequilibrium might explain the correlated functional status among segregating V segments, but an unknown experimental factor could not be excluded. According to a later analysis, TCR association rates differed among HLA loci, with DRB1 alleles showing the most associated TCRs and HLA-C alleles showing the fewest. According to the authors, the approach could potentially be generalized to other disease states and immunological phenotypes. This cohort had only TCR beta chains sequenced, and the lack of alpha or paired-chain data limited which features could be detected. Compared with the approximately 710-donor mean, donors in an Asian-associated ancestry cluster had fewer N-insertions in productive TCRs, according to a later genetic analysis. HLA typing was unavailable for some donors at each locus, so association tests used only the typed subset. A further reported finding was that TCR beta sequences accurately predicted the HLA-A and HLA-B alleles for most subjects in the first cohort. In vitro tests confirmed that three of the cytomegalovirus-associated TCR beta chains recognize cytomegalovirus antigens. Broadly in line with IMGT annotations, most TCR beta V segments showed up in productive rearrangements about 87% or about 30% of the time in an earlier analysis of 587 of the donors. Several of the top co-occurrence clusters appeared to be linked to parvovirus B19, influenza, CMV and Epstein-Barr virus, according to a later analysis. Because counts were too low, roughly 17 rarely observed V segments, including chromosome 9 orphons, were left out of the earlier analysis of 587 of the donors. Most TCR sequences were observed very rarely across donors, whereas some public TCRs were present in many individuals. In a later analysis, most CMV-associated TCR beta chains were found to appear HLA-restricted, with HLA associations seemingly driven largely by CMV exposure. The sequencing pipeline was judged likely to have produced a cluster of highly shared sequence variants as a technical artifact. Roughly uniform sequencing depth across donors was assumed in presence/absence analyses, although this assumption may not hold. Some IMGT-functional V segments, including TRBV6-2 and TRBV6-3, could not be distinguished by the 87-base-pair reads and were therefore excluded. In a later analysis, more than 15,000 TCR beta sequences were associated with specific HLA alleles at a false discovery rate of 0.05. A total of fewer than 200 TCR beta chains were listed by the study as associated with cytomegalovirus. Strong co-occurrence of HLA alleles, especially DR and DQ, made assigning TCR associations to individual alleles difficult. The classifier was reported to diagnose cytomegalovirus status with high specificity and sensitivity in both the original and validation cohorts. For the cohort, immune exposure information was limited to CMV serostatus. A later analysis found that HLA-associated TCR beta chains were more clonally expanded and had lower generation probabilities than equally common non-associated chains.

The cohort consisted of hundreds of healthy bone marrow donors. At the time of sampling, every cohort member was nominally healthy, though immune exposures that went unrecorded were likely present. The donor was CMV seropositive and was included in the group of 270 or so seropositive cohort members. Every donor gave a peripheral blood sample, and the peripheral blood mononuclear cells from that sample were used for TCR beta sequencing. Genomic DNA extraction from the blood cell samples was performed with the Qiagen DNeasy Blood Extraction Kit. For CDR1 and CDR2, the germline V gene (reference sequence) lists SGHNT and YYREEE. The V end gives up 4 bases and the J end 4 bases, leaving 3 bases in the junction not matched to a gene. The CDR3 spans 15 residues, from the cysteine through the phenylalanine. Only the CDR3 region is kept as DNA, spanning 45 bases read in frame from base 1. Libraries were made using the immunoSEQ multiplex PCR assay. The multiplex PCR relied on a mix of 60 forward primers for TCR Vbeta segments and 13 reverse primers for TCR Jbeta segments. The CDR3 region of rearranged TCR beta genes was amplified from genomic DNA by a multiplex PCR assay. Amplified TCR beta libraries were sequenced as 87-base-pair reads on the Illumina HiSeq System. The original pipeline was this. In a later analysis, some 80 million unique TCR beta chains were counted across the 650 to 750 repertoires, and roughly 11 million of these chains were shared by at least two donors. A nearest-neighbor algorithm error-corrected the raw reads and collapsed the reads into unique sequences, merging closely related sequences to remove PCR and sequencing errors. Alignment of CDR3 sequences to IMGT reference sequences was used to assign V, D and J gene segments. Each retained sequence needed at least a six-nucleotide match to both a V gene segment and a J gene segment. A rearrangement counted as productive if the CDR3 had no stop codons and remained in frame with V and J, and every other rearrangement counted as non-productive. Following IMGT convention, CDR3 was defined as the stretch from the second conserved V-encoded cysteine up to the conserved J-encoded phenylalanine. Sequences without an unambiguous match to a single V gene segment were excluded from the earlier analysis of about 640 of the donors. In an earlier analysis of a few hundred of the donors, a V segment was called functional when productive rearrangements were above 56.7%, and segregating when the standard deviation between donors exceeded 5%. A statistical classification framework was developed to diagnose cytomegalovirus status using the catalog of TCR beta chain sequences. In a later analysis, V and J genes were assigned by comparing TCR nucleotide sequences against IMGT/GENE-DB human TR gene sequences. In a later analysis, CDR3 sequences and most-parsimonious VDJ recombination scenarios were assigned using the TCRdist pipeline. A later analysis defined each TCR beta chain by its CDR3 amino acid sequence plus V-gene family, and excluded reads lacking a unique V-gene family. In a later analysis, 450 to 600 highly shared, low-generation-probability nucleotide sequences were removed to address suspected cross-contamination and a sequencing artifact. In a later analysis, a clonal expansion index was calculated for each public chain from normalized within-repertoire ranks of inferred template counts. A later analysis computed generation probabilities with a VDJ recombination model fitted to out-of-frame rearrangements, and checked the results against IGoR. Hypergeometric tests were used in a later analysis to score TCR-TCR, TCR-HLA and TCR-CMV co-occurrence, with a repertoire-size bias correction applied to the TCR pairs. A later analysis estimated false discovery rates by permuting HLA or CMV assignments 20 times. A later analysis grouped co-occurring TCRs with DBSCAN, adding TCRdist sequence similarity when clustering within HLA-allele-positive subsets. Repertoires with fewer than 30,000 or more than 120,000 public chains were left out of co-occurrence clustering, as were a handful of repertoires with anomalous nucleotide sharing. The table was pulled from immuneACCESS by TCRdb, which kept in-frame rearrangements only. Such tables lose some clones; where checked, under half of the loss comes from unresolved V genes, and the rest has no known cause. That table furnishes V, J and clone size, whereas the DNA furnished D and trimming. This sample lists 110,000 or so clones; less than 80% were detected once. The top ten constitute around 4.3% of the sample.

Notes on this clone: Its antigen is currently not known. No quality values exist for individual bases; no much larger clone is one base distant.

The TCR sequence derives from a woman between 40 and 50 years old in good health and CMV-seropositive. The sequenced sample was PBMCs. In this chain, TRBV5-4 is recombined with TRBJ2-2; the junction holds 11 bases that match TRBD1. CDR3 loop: CASSTGTGGTGELFF. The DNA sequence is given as TGTGCCAGCAGCACCGGGACAGGGGGCACCGGGGAGCTGTTTTTT.